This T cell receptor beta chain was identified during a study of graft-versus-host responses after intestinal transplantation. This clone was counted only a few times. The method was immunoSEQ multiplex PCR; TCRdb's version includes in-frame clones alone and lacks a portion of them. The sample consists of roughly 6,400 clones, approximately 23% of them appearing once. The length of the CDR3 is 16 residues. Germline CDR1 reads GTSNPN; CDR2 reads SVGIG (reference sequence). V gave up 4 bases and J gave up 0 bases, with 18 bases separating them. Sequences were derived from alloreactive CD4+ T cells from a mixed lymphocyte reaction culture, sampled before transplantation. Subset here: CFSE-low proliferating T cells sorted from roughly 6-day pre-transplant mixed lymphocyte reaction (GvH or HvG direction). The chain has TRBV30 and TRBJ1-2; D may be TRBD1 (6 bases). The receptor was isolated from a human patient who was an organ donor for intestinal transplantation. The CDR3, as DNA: TGTGCCTGGACCCTCTGGGGGTGGACAGCTAACTATGGCTACACCTTC. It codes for CAWTLWGWTANYGYTF.